These 2 T cell receptor beta chains share one sample of origin, sequenced in a study of PD-L1 blockade in urothelial cancer. Specified time point: peripheral blood 6 weeks after treatment start. Assay used: immunoSEQ multiplex PCR; TCRdb lists only in-frame clones, some missing. Of 25,000 to 30,000 clones listed, around 84% were seen once; the top ten hold just under 3%. Specimen: PBMCs, collected around atezolizumab (anti-PD-L1) treatment. The origin of the receptors is a man aged 70-80 years with urothelial cancer.

This clone has more than one count but fewer than ten. The chain uses TRBV4-1 and TRBJ2-6, with TRBD1 identical over 8 bases. After removal of 2 bases from V and 0 bases from J, the junction contained 9 bases not matched to a gene. The CDR3 spans 19 residues. Germline V lookup: CDR1 MGHRA, CDR2 YSYEKL. The CDR3 coding sequence is TGCGCCAGCAGCCAACAGGGGGCAGGGTTGGGCTCTGGGGCCAACGTCCTGACTTTC. This sequence encodes CASSQQGAGLGSGANVLTF.

This clone turned up a few times. The V and J genes are TRBV5-6 and TRBJ1-4; possibly TRBD1 for D (5 bases). The CDR3 is made up of 16 amino acids. The germline V gene encodes CDR1 SGHDT and CDR2 YYEEEE. V gave up 0 bases and J gave up 5 bases, with 14 bases separating them. DNA for the CDR3: TGTGCCAGCAGCTTGGAAAGGGGAGGAGGGAATGAAAAACTGTTTTTT. Its translation is CASSLERGGGNEKLFF.